The clone carrying this T cell receptor (beta chain) came up many times. These data originate in a study of T cells in Graves' hyperthyroidism and ophthalmopathy. TCR beta CDR3 regions were amplified from RNA. A first-round RT-PCR of the TCR CDR3 used the HTBI primer set. TCRdb reanalysed the multiplex PCR reads using MiXCR and keeps one entry per CDR3 protein. This table has under 400,000 distinct CDR3 sequences, around a sixth appearing once. V gave up 9 bases and J gave up 0 bases, with 11 bases separating them. In germline, CDR1 is SEHNR, CDR2 FQNEAQ (reference sequence). CDR3 length: 14 amino acids.

The sequence was collected from a woman aged 40 to 50 with Graves' ophthalmopathy. The genes are TRBV7-9 and TRBJ2-2, with no clear D. The material sequenced was blood. CDR3 in DNA: TGTGCCAGTAGAACAAACGCGAACACCGGGGAGCTGTTTTTT. Protein sequence: CASRTNANTGELFF.